This T cell receptor beta chain was sequenced for a study of T-cell reconstitution after alpha-beta-depleted transplantation in children. Unique molecular identifiers were incorporated during preparation of the TCRbeta library. TCRdb re-analysed the PCR reads in MiXCR, keeping a single row per CDR3 protein. The profile shows about 980,000 distinct CDR3 sequences, under 30% of them singletons. Study-wide findings and caveats: T cells produced anew were the main source of T-cell counts and diversity one year after transplant.

This clonotype was counted between two and nine times. Antigen: not known. Trimming removed 6 bases at V and 3 bases at J, with 14 bases between. From germline, CDR1 is MDHEN and CDR2 SYDVKM. The CDR3 totals 14 residues. The V call is TRBV28, the J call TRBJ2-5, with a weak D call TRBD2 (6 bases). This sequence was found in a boy less than two years old who had a stem cell transplant for SCID, so the T cells may come from the graft donor. The sequences come from PBMCs, mostly from graft donor cells, collected 360 days after TCRalphabeta/CD19-depleted stem cell transplant. CDR3 sequence reads: CASRRGDAKETQYF. DNA of the CDR3: TGTGCCAGCAGACGCGGGGACGCCAAAGAGACCCAGTACTTC.